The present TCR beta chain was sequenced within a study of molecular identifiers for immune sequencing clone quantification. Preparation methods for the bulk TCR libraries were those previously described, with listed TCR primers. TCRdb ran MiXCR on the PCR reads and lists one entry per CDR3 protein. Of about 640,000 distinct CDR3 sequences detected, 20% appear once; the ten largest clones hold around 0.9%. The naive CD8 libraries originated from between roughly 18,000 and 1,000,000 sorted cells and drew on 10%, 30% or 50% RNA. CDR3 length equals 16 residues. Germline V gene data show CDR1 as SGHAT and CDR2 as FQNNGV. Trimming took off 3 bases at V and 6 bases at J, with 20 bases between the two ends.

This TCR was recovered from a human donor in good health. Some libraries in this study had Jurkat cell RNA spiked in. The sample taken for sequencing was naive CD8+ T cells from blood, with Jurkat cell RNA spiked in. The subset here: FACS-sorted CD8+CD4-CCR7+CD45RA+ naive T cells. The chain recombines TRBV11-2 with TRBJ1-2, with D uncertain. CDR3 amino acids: CASSFSAQSGPHGYTF. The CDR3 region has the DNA TGTGCCAGCAGCTTTTCGGCCCAAAGTGGTCCCCATGGCTACACCTTC.